Listed below are T cell receptor beta chains from one sample, sequenced in a study of T cells in Graves' hyperthyroidism and ophthalmopathy. One entry per CDR3 protein results from TCRdb running MiXCR on the multiplex PCR reads. The data show about 640,000 distinct CDR3 sequences, with 45% seen just once and 6.5% to 9% held by the top ten. Sequencing was carried out using peripheral blood or thyroid tissue (not recorded which). Every receptor here comes from an adult man with Graves' disease, either hyperthyroidism or ophthalmopathy (not recorded which). Each CDR3 is given with its conserved first and last residue. The order of the fields is J gene, V gene, D gene, clone size, CDR3 protein, CDR3 DNA. A D gene is named only where the DNA matches it firmly. Some rows mark clone size as missing; the rest say once, few, many or name a class of expanded clone.

j_gene: TRBJ1-3
v_gene: TRBV7-6
d_gene: .
abundance: .
CDR3aa: CASKREGSGNTIYF
CDR3nt: TGTGCCAGCAAGCGAGAAGGTTCTGGAAACACCATATATTTT

j_gene: TRBJ1-6
v_gene: TRBV10-3
d_gene: TRBD1
abundance: few
CDR3aa: CASSRNFPGQGLSPLHF
CDR3nt: TGTGCCAGCAGTCGGAACTTTCCGGGACAGGGGCTATCACCCCTCCACTTT

j_gene: TRBJ2-5
v_gene: TRBV29-1
d_gene: .
abundance: .
CDR3aa: CSVGTVETQYF
CDR3nt: TGCAGCGTTGGGACAGTAGAGACCCAGTACTTC

j_gene: TRBJ2-7
v_gene: TRBV19
d_gene: TRBD2
abundance: .
CDR3aa: CASSIGTSGFYEQYF
CDR3nt: TGTGCCAGTAGTATAGGGACTAGCGGGTTCTACGAGCAGTACTTC

j_gene: TRBJ1-1
v_gene: TRBV29-1
d_gene: TRBD1
abundance: few
CDR3aa: CSSRDRALGGHEAFF
CDR3nt: TGCAGCAGCCGGGACAGGGCTCTGGGCGGCCATGAAGCTTTCTTT

j_gene: TRBJ1-4
v_gene: TRBV6-5
d_gene: TRBD1
abundance: .
CDR3aa: CASSSGTASNEKLFF
CDR3nt: TGTGCCAGCAGTTCGGGGACAGCTTCTAATGAAAAACTGTTTTTT

j_gene: TRBJ2-5
v_gene: TRBV12-3/TRBV12-4
d_gene: .
abundance: few
CDR3aa: CASSATGASWETQYF
CDR3nt: TGTGCCAGCAGCGCAACCGGGGCTAGCTGGGAGACCCAGTACTTC

j_gene: TRBJ2-5
v_gene: TRBV2
d_gene: .
abundance: .
CDR3aa: CAISKRLLETQYF
CDR3nt: TGTGCCATCAGCAAGAGGTTGCTGGAGACCCAGTACTTC

j_gene: TRBJ1-2
v_gene: TRBV28
d_gene: .
abundance: .
CDR3aa: CASSLYREGYGYTF
CDR3nt: TGTGCCAGCAGTTTATACAGGGAGGGCTATGGCTACACCTTC

j_gene: TRBJ2-5
v_gene: TRBV2
d_gene: .
abundance: .
CDR3aa: CASRPGSIEETQYF
CDR3nt: TGTGCCAGCAGGCCGGGGTCCATCGAGGAGACCCAGTACTTC

j_gene: TRBJ1-5
v_gene: TRBV12-3/TRBV12-4
d_gene: TRBD1
abundance: .
CDR3aa: CASSPSGTGHNQPQHF
CDR3nt: TGTGCCAGCAGTCCCTCCGGGACAGGGCACAATCAGCCCCAGCATTTT

j_gene: TRBJ2-7
v_gene: TRBV6-6
d_gene: .
abundance: few
CDR3aa: CASSEMGYEQYF
CDR3nt: TGTGCCAGCAGTGAAATGGGGTACGAGCAGTACTTC

j_gene: TRBJ2-7
v_gene: TRBV7-2
d_gene: TRBD1
abundance: many
CDR3aa: CASSVDRVREQYF
CDR3nt: TGTGCCAGCAGCGTAGACAGGGTCCGCGAGCAGTACTTC

j_gene: TRBJ1-2
v_gene: TRBV5-4
d_gene: .
abundance: .
CDR3aa: CASSVEVGGYGHTF
CDR3nt: TGTGCCAGCAGCGTTGAAGTTGGAGGCTATGGCCACACCTTC

j_gene: TRBJ1-6
v_gene: TRBV6-5
d_gene: .
abundance: .
CDR3aa: CASSYPTVGGNSPLHF
CDR3nt: TGTGCCAGCAGTTACCCGACAGTGGGAGGAAATTCACCCCTCCACTTT

j_gene: TRBJ2-5
v_gene: TRBV9
d_gene: .
abundance: .
CDR3aa: CASSVGLASQETQYF
CDR3nt: TGTGCCAGCAGCGTTGGGCTAGCGAGTCAAGAGACCCAGTACTTC

j_gene: TRBJ2-7
v_gene: TRBV9
d_gene: .
abundance: many
CDR3aa: CASSQREGVYEQYF
CDR3nt: TGTGCCAGCAGCCAAAGGGAGGGGGTCTACGAGCAGTACTTC

j_gene: TRBJ2-5
v_gene: TRBV2
d_gene: .
abundance: few
CDR3aa: CASSYEGRGETQYF
CDR3nt: TGTGCCAGCAGTTATGAGGGCCGGGGGGAGACCCAGTACTTC

j_gene: TRBJ2-2
v_gene: TRBV7-8
d_gene: TRBD2
abundance: .
CDR3aa: CASSPRTSGELFF
CDR3nt: TGTGCCAGCAGCCCCCGGACTAGCGGGGAGCTGTTTTTT

j_gene: TRBJ2-5
v_gene: TRBV7-2
d_gene: TRBD2
abundance: many
CDR3aa: CASSVGWRGGIETQYF
CDR3nt: TGTGCCAGCAGCGTGGGTTGGCGGGGGGGCATCGAGACCCAGTACTTC

j_gene: TRBJ1-5
v_gene: TRBV2
d_gene: .
abundance: .
CDR3aa: CAISGNQVSSSTQHF
CDR3nt: TGTGCCATCAGTGGGAATCAGGTGTCTAGTTCGACCCAGCATTTT

j_gene: TRBJ1-5
v_gene: TRBV7-9
d_gene: .
abundance: .
CDR3aa: CASSQGRPGQLRQPQHF
CDR3nt: TGTGCCAGCAGCCAGGGGCGCCCCGGACAGCTGAGACAGCCCCAGCATTTT

j_gene: TRBJ1-3
v_gene: TRBV15
d_gene: TRBD1
abundance: .
CDR3aa: CATSRDGQGNGNTIYF
CDR3nt: TGTGCCACCAGCAGAGATGGACAGGGTAATGGAAACACCATATATTTT

j_gene: TRBJ2-5
v_gene: TRBV7-9
d_gene: .
abundance: once
CDR3aa: CASSAGQTQETQYF
CDR3nt: TGTGCCAGCAGCGCGGGACAGACGCAAGAGACCCAGTACTTC

j_gene: TRBJ2-7
v_gene: TRBV29-1
d_gene: .
abundance: .
CDR3aa: CSINPGSYEQYF
CDR3nt: TGCAGCATAAACCCAGGTTCCTACGAGCAGTACTTC

j_gene: TRBJ2-7
v_gene: TRBV9
d_gene: .
abundance: few
CDR3aa: CASSPGPGEQYF
CDR3nt: TGTGCCAGCAGCCCGGGACCAGGTGAGCAGTACTTC

j_gene: TRBJ2-7
v_gene: TRBV5-1
d_gene: TRBD2
abundance: .
CDR3aa: CASSSMTWSSGDTYEQYF
CDR3nt: TGCGCCAGCAGCTCGATGACCTGGTCTAGCGGGGACACCTACGAGCAGTACTTC

j_gene: TRBJ2-5
v_gene: TRBV12-3/TRBV12-4
d_gene: .
abundance: few
CDR3aa: CASSFLGRQETQYF
CDR3nt: TGTGCCAGCAGTTTTTTGGGGCGACAAGAGACCCAGTACTTC

j_gene: TRBJ1-6
v_gene: TRBV25-1
d_gene: .
abundance: once
CDR3aa: CARDGNGYNSPLHF
CDR3nt: TGTGCTAGAGACGGCAACGGGTATAATTCACCCCTCCACTTT

j_gene: TRBJ1-2
v_gene: TRBV15
d_gene: TRBD1
abundance: .
CDR3aa: CASSLKTGDYGYTF
CDR3nt: TGTGCCAGCAGCTTAAAGACAGGGGACTATGGCTACACCTTC

j_gene: TRBJ1-2
v_gene: TRBV10-3
d_gene: .
abundance: .
CDR3aa: CAISGSVDYGYTF
CDR3nt: TGTGCCATCAGCGGTAGTGTTGACTATGGCTACACCTTC

j_gene: TRBJ2-5
v_gene: TRBV10-2
d_gene: .
abundance: many
CDR3aa: CASSGSAGWQETQYF
CDR3nt: TGCGCCAGCAGTGGAAGCGCTGGCTGGCAAGAGACCCAGTACTTC

j_gene: TRBJ2-2
v_gene: TRBV9
d_gene: .
abundance: few
CDR3aa: CASSVDPGSGGELFF
CDR3nt: TGTGCCAGCAGCGTAGATCCGGGGTCGGGCGGGGAGCTGTTTTTT

j_gene: TRBJ1-5
v_gene: TRBV3-1
d_gene: TRBD1
abundance: many
CDR3aa: CASSQRQGVQPQHF
CDR3nt: TGTGCCAGCAGCCAGAGACAGGGAGTGCAGCCCCAGCATTTT

j_gene: TRBJ2-5
v_gene: TRBV5-4
d_gene: .
abundance: few
CDR3aa: CASSLYREMETQYF
CDR3nt: TGTGCCAGCAGCTTGTATCGGGAGATGGAGACCCAGTACTTC

j_gene: TRBJ1-1
v_gene: TRBV7-2
d_gene: TRBD1
abundance: many
CDR3aa: CASSFGQGGTEAFF
CDR3nt: TGTGCCAGCAGCTTCGGACAGGGTGGCACTGAAGCTTTCTTT

j_gene: TRBJ1-1
v_gene: TRBV6-5
d_gene: .
abundance: few
CDR3aa: CASGGGFGTEAFF
CDR3nt: TGTGCCAGCGGTGGTGGTTTTGGCACTGAAGCTTTCTTT

j_gene: TRBJ2-7
v_gene: TRBV7-8
d_gene: .
abundance: .
CDR3aa: CASSLDRVDYEQYF
CDR3nt: TGTGCCAGCAGCTTAGACAGGGTGGACTACGAGCAGTACTTC

j_gene: TRBJ1-6
v_gene: TRBV2
d_gene: TRBD1
abundance: many
CDR3aa: CASSVGQGSSPLHF
CDR3nt: TGTGCCAGCAGTGTAGGACAGGGGTCGTCACCCCTCCACTTT

j_gene: TRBJ1-1
v_gene: TRBV20-1
d_gene: .
abundance: few
CDR3aa: CSARVPGPMNTEAFF
CDR3nt: TGCAGTGCTAGAGTCCCAGGGCCCATGAACACTGAAGCTTTCTTT

j_gene: TRBJ2-7
v_gene: TRBV20-1
d_gene: TRBD1
abundance: once
CDR3aa: CSEWGQAEQYF
CDR3nt: TGCAGTGAATGGGGACAGGCGGAGCAGTACTTC

j_gene: TRBJ2-7
v_gene: TRBV2
d_gene: .
abundance: .
CDR3aa: CASSSRGTGESYEQYF
CDR3nt: TGTGCCAGCAGCTCCCGGGGGACTGGGGAGTCCTACGAGCAGTACTTC

j_gene: TRBJ2-7
v_gene: TRBV7-8
d_gene: TRBD2
abundance: many
CDR3aa: CASSQLAGGFLF
CDR3nt: TGTGCCAGCAGCCAACTAGCGGGCGGCTTCCTCTTC

j_gene: TRBJ2-5
v_gene: TRBV29-1
d_gene: .
abundance: .
CDR3aa: CSVFRALGGETQYF
CDR3nt: TGCAGCGTTTTCCGGGCCCTCGGGGGAGAGACCCAGTACTTC

j_gene: TRBJ1-1
v_gene: TRBV9
d_gene: .
abundance: .
CDR3aa: CASSVEAANTEAFF
CDR3nt: TGTGCCAGCAGCGTTGAGGCAGCGAACACTGAAGCTTTCTTT

j_gene: TRBJ2-5
v_gene: TRBV12-3/TRBV12-4
d_gene: .
abundance: .
CDR3aa: CASSPLGSRFQETQYF
CDR3nt: TGTGCCAGCAGTCCCCTGGGGTCCCGGTTTCAAGAGACCCAGTACTTC

j_gene: TRBJ1-1
v_gene: TRBV29-1
d_gene: .
abundance: .
CDR3aa: CSARAPDLDPEAFF
CDR3nt: TGCAGTGCTAGAGCCCCCGACTTGGATCCCGAAGCTTTCTTT